This section outlines one T cell receptor beta chain sequence together with its context. Its antigen is not identified. The data derive from a study of OX40 agonist ivuxolimab in advanced cancers. Across the whole study: Cancers in dose escalation were hepatocellular, melanoma, renal cell and head and neck. Study findings and constraints: A proportion of nonresponders additionally exhibited low normalized T-cell clonal expansion.

Trimming left V 6 bases short and J 0 bases short, with 19 bases between. Germline assignment: CDR1 KGHSH and CDR2 LQKENI. This CDR3 comprises 17 residues. Libraries were prepared by immunoSEQ multiplex PCR; TCRdb keeps only in-frame clonotypes and omits some of them. This sample has some 51,000 clones; approximately 86% occur once, and the top ten carry roughly 13%. The chain recombines TRBV18 with TRBJ2-3; the D gene could be TRBD1 or TRBD2 (6 bases each). The sequenced sample was CD4+ or CD8+ T cells sorted from blood, obtained in a trial of the OX40 agonist ivuxolimab. This TCR was recovered from an adult with an advanced solid tumor such as melanoma, head and neck, liver or kidney cancer. The CDR3 protein is CASSPSRGRYSTDTQYF. Written as DNA, the CDR3 is TGTGCCAGCTCCCCAAGCCGGGGGCGATATAGCACAGATACGCAGTATTTT.